The clone carrying this T cell receptor (beta chain) occurred a few times. Its antigen is unidentified. These data belong to a study of lymphopenia after photon versus proton radiotherapy. Broader study findings: Oligoclonal CD8+ Temra expansion after nadir drove photon patients' diversity drop.

This CDR3 has 10 amino acids. Trimming removed 3 bases from V and 11 bases from J, with 7 bases in between. CDR1 and CDR2 (germline): MNHNY, SVGAGI (reference sequence). Here immunoSEQ multiplex PCR was the method, and the copy in TCRdb shows in-frame clones only, minus some. The sample has some 30,000 clones, roughly 90% seen once. The origin of this receptor is a woman in her sixties with cholangiocarcinoma. Some clones in this sample may be carry-over from other donors' samples. The rearrangement links TRBV6-6 to TRBJ1-2; D remains ambiguous. The sequences come from peripheral blood, collected from a patient treated with proton-based radiotherapy. CDR3 amino acids: CASSYVLYTF. DNA for the CDR3: TGTGCCAGCAGTTATGTGCTTTACACCTTC.